This TCR beta chain was recovered during a study of response to subunit inactivated influenza vaccine. Overall study results and limits: Seasonal influenza vaccination, on each occasion, was suggested by the authors to recruit few new T cells.

This CDR3 region has 14 residues. Germline CDR1 DFQATT, CDR2 SNEGSKA (reference sequence). The ends lost 2 bases at V and 7 bases at J; junction bases unmatched: 5. Only a few counts were recorded for this clonotype. Its target is not known. From the RT-PCR reads, TCRdb called clonotypes with MiXCR, one entry per CDR3 protein. The profile covers 800,000 to 1,000,000 distinct CDR3 sequences, with 20% to 25% appearing a single time and 9.5% to 13% taken by the ten largest. The material sequenced was PBMCs from blood, taken less than 6 days after vaccination. This chain joins TRBV20-1 and TRBJ2-1; 10 bases map to TRBD1. The clonotype was recovered from a man aged 45-65 years who received an inactivated influenza vaccine. For the CDR3, the DNA is TGCAGTGCTAGATCCGGGACAGGGGCGAATGAGCAGTTCTTC. This codes for CSARSGTGANEQFF.